The sequence of this T cell receptor beta chain was determined in a study of shared clonotypes between healthy human individuals. Study information: The plates for each donor numbered three CD4 naive, three CD4 memory, two CD8 naive and one CD8 memory.

Looked up from germline, CDR1 is SNHLY and CDR2 is FYNNEI. This CDR3 spans 14 amino acids. V was pared by 4 bases and J by 8 bases, with 15 bases between. The authors ran the assay at deep level. Sequencing used immunoSEQ multiplex PCR; TCRdb keeps in-frame clones, though not all of them. The top ten hold approximately 0.4% of the sample, which has approximately 1.5 million clones, approximately 98.5% seen once. The material sequenced was naive CD4+ T cells sorted from blood. The sample's subset: CD45RA+ positively selected. The chain couples TRBV2 to TRBJ2-1, with D possibly being TRBD1 (5 bases). The sequence was obtained from a man aged 25 to 40 in good health. CDR3 protein: CASSVLTANDEQFF. Here the CDR3 DNA reads TGTGCCAGCAGTGTGCTGACAGCCAACGATGAGCAGTTCTTC.